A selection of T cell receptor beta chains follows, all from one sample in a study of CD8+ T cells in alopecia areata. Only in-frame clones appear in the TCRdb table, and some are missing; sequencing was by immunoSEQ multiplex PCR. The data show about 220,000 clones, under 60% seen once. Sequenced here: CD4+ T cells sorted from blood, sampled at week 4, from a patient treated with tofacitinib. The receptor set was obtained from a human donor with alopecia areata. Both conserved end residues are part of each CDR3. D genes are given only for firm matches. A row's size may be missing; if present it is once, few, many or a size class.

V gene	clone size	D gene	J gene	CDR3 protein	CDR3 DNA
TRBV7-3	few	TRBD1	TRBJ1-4	CASSPGQGLNEKLFF	TGTGCCAGCAGCCCGGGACAGGGATTAAATGAAAAACTGTTTTTT
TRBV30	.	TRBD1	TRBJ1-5	CAWGQGKGQPQHF	TGTGCCTGGGGACAGGGGAAGGGTCAGCCCCAGCATTTT
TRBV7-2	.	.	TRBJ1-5	CASSLGAGSGQPQHF	TGTGCCAGCAGCTTGGGCGCTGGGAGCGGTCAGCCCCAGCATTTT
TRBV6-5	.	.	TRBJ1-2	CASSRGDPYGYTF	TGTGCCAGCAGTCGAGGGGACCCCTATGGCTACACCTTC
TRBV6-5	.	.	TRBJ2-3	CASSSAGKYTQYF	TGTGCCAGCAGTTCCGCAGGGAAATATACGCAGTATTTT
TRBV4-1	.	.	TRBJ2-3	CASSQAPGRGDTQYF	TGCGCCAGCAGCCAGGCCCCGGGACGTGGAGATACGCAGTATTTT
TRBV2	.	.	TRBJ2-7	CASSAGEHYEQYF	TGTGCCAGCAGTGCGGGGGAGCACTACGAGCAGTACTTC
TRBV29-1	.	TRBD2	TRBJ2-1	CSVGGGVFDEQFF	TGCAGCGTTGGCGGGGGGGTTTTTGATGAGCAGTTCTTC
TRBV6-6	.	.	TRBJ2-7	CASRIRETGYEQYF	TGTGCCAGCAGAATTAGGGAAACGGGCTACGAGCAGTACTTC
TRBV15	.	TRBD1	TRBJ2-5	CATSRDQTGGLETQYF	TGTGCCACCAGCAGAGATCAGACAGGGGGCTTAGAGACCCAGTACTTC
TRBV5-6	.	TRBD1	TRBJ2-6	CASSAPTGNGANVLTF	TGTGCCAGCAGCGCACCGACAGGGAATGGGGCCAACGTCCTGACTTTC
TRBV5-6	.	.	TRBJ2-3	CASSLDRGLKGDTQYF	TGTGCCAGCAGCTTGGATCGAGGGTTGAAGGGAGATACGCAGTATTTT
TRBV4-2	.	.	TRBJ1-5	CASSQDGAPRQPQHF	TGTGCCAGCAGCCAAGACGGGGCACCCCGTCAGCCCCAGCATTTT
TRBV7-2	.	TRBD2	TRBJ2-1	CASSPRGSSYNEQFF	TGTGCCAGCAGCCCGCGGGGGAGCTCCTACAATGAGCAGTTCTTC
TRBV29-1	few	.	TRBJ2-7	CSVQLFQGSYEQYF	TGCAGCGTTCAACTATTCCAAGGGTCCTACGAGCAGTACTTC
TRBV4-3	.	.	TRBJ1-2	CASSQYGGGGYGYTF	TGCGCCAGCAGCCAATATGGGGGGGGCGGTTATGGCTACACCTTC
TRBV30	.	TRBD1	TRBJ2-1	CAWTDRGNEQFF	TGTGCCTGGACGGACAGGGGTAATGAGCAGTTCTTC
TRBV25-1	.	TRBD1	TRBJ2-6	CATMRQGRSGANVLTF	TGTGCCACCATGAGACAGGGGAGGTCTGGGGCCAACGTCCTGACTTTC
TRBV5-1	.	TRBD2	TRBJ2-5	CASSQTRGETQYF	TGCGCCAGCAGCCAAACGCGGGGGGAGACCCAGTACTTC
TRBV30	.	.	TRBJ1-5	CAWSSGALGQPQHF	TGTGCCTGGAGTTCAGGGGCCTTAGGTCAGCCCCAGCATTTT
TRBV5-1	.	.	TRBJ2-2	CASSIRDTGELFF	TGCGCCAGCAGCATTAGGGACACCGGGGAGCTGTTTTTT
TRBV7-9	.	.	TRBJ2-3	CASSLGTGADTQYF	TGTGCCAGCAGCTTAGGGACGGGGGCAGATACGCAGTATTTT
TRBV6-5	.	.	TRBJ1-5	CASRMGPVGQPQHF	TGTGCCAGCAGGATGGGACCAGTGGGGCAGCCCCAGCATTTT
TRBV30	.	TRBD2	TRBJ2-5	CAWAYGTSRTRETQYF	TGTGCCTGGGCTTATGGGACTAGTAGGACGAGGGAGACCCAGTACTTC